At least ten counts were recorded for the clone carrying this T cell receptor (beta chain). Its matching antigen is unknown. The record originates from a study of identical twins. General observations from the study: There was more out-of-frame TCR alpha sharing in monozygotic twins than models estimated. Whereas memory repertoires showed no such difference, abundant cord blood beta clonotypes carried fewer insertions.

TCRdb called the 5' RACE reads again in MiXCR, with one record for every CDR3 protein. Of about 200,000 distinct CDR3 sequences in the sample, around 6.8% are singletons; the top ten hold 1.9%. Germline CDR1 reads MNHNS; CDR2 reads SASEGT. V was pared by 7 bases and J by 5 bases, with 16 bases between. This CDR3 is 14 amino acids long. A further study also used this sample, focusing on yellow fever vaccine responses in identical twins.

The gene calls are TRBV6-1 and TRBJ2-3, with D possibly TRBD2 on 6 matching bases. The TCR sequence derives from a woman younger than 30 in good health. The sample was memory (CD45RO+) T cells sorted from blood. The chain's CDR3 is CASKTAGTLDTQYF. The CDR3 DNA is TGTGCCAGCAAAACCGCCGGGACTTTAGATACGCAGTATTTT.